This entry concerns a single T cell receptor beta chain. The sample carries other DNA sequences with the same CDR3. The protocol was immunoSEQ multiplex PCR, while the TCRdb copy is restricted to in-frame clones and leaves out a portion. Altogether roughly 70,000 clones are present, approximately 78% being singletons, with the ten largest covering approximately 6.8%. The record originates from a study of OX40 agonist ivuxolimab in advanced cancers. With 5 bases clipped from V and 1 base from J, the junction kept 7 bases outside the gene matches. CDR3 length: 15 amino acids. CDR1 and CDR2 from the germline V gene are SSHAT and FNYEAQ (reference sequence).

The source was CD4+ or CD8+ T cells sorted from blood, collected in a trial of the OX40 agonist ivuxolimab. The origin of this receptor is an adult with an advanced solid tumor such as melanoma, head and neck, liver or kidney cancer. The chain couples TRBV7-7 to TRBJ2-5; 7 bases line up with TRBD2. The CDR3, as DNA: TGTGCCAGCAGCCCCTCTCTAGCGGTCCAAGAGACCCAGTACTTC. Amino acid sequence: CASSPSLAVQETQYF.